This TCR beta chain was sequenced for a study of blood T cell repertoires in COVID-19. In the study overall: Either two negative PCRs, clearance, or symptom resolution qualified Cohort 3 donors as recovered.

The V gene's germline CDR1 is SGDLS and CDR2 YYNGEE. With V trimmed by 0 bases and J by 2 bases, 3 bases remained unmatched. CDR3 length: 15 amino acids. The repertoire was sequenced with immunoSEQ multiplex PCR; TCRdb's copy has only in-frame clones and lacks some. The sample records 200,000 to 250,000 clones, approximately 87% being singletons. The sequence was collected from a woman aged 45 to 65 in a cohort exposed to, infected with or recovered from COVID-19 (not recorded which). Sequencing was performed on PBMCs or T cells enriched from blood (not recorded which). The chain is built from TRBV9 and TRBJ2-3; 7 bases agree with TRBD2. The CDR3 region is CASSVVAGDTDTQYF. CDR3 nucleotides: TGTGCCAGCAGCGTAGTGGCGGGGGACACAGATACGCAGTATTTT.